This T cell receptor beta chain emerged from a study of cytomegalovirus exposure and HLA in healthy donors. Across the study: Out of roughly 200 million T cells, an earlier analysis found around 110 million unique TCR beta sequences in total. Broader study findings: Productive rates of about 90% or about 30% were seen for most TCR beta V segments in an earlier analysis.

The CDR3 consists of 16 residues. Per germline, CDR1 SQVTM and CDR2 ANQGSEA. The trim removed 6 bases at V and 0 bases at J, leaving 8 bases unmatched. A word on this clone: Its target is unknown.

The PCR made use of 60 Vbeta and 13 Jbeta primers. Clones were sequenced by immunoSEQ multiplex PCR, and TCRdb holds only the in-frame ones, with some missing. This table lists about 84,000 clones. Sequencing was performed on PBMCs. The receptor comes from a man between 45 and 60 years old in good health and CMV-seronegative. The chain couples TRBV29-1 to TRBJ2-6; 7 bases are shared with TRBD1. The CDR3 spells CSVPGTASSGANVLTF. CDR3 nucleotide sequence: TGCAGCGTCCCCGGGACAGCCTCCTCTGGGGCCAACGTCCTGACTTTC.